These 27 T cell receptor beta chains were sequenced from one sample in a study of glioma-infiltrating T cells after dendritic cell vaccination listed by TCRdb under 2016. Library construction relied on the immunoSEQ multiplex PCR assay. The source is immuneACCESS, and TCRdb retained only in-frame sequences with V and J called. Part of the clones is not carried over; for the studies checked, unresolved V genes explain less than half of this, and the remainder is unexplained. For this sample the table gives approximately 67,000 clones, of which under 90% were detected only once. The ten largest clones capture roughly 7.9% of the sample. The sample was blood, taken before dendritic cell vaccination. Receptors originate from a human donor with glioblastoma.

This rearrangement joins TRBV5-1 to TRBJ2-5; 13 positions agree with TRBD2. CDR3 length: 16 residues. The ends lost 5 bases at V and 4 bases at J; junction bases unmatched: 8. Germline values: CDR1 SGHRS, CDR2 YFSETQ. CDR3 DNA: TGCGCCAGCAGGCCTACTAGCGGGGGGGCCGGAGAGACCCAGTACTTC. Translated, it gives CASRPTSGGAGETQYF. The whole variable domain, remainder taken from reference TRBV5-1 and TRBJ2-5, is KAGVTQTPRYLIKTRGQQVTLSCSPISGHRSVSWYQQTPGQGLQFLFEYFSETQRNKGNFPGRFSGRQFSNSRSEMNVSTLELGDSALYLCASRPTSGGAGETQYFGPGTRLLVL.

This chain uses TRBV5-4 with TRBJ2-1; 8 nucleotides agree with TRBD2. The CDR3 spans 16 residues. V lost 2 bases and J lost 3; bases outside the gene matches: 7. Germline-derived CDR1 and CDR2 are SGHNT and YYREEE (reference sequence). DNA for the CDR3: TGTGCCAGCAGCTTTGGCCGGGGGGGCGGCTACAATGAGCAGTTCTTC. This translates into CASSFGRGGGYNEQFF.

The chain joins TRBV5-1 to TRBJ2-1; 7 bases are shared with TRBD1. The CDR3 has 14 amino acids. Germline V gene sequence: CDR1 SGHRS, CDR2 YFSETQ. J was trimmed by 5 bases and V by 2 bases; bases with no gene match: 4. The DNA of the CDR3 is TGCGCCAGCAGCTTACAGGGGACGGACAATGAGCAGTTCTTC. It translates to CASSLQGTDNEQFF. The variable domain in full, completed from reference TRBV5-1 and TRBJ2-1, reads KAGVTQTPRYLIKTRGQQVTLSCSPISGHRSVSWYQQTPGQGLQFLFEYFSETQRNKGNFPGRFSGRQFSNSRSEMNVSTLELGDSALYLCASSLQGTDNEQFFGPGTRLTVL.

This chain connects TRBV5-4 to TRBJ1-1; tentatively, D is TRBD1 (6 bases). The CDR3 extends over 13 amino acids. V lost 0 bases to trimming and J lost 5 bases, with 8 bases between them. Germline V gene data show CDR1 as SGHNT and CDR2 as YYREEE (reference sequence). The CDR3 DNA sequence: TGTGCCAGCAGCTTGGGGGGGCTGACTGAAGCTTTCTTT. Its translation is CASSLGGLTEAFF. Supplemented by reference TRBV5-4 and TRBJ1-1, the full variable domain reads ETGVTQSPTHLIKTRGQQVTLRCSSQSGHNTVSWYQQALGQGPQFIFQYYREEENGRGNFPPRFSGLQFPNYSSELNVNALELDDSALYLCASSLGGLTEAFFGQGTRLTVV.

This clone showed up just once. The CDR3 coding sequence is TGTGCCAGCAGCTTACCAGGGTTCACTGAAGCTTTCTTT. As protein: CASSLPGFTEAFF. The chain joins TRBV7-3 to TRBJ1-1, with TRBD1 as a possible D gene (5 bases). Germline CDR1 SGHTA, CDR2 FQGTGA. This CDR3 is built from 13 residues. Trimming took off 2 bases at V and 4 bases at J, with 8 bases between the two ends.

The chain recombines TRBV9 with TRBJ2-5, with 8 nucleotides matching TRBD2. The CDR3 length is 18 residues. Germline CDR1 SGDLS, CDR2 YYNGEE. J gave up 1 base and V 3 bases, and 14 bases lay outside the gene matches. Here the CDR3 DNA reads TGTGCCAGCAGCGCCGGGATTGAGGGTAGCGGGGCCCAAGAGACCCAGTACTTC. Translated: CASSAGIEGSGAQETQYF.

The V gene is TRBV6-1, the J gene TRBJ1-1, with 7 nucleotides matching TRBD1. Germline lookup yields CDR1 MNHNS and CDR2 SASEGT. This CDR3 comprises 15 residues. V trimming: 6 bases; J trimming: 6 bases; junction bases outside the gene matches: 13. The CDR3 here is CASRLRQGGYPEAFF. The DNA for the CDR3 is TGTGCCAGCAGGCTCAGACAGGGCGGGTACCCTGAAGCTTTCTTT.

The V and J genes are TRBV10-2 and TRBJ1-2; D ambiguous. Germline CDR1 reads WSHSY; CDR2 reads SAAADI. The CDR3 has 13 amino acids. V was cut by 7 bases and J by 0 bases, with 9 bases left in between. The DNA of the CDR3 is TGCGCCAGCATGGGAGCAGCTAACTATGGCTACACCTTC. Its translation: CASMGAANYGYTF.

The V and J genes are TRBV29-1 and TRBJ1-2, with a tentative D call TRBD1 (6 bases). The CDR3 totals 11 residues. V dropped 4 bases and J dropped 8 bases, with 11 bases sitting between them. The germline V gene has CDR1 SQVTM and CDR2 ANQGSEA. The CDR3 sequence is CSVVYRDGYTF. In DNA form, the CDR3 reads TGCAGCGTTGTTTACAGGGACGGCTACACCTTC.

V usage is TRBV19 and J usage is TRBJ2-5; 8 nucleotides agree with TRBD1. The V gene's germline CDR1 is LNHDA and CDR2 SQIVND (reference sequence). This CDR3 is 16 amino acids long. With V trimmed by 2 bases and J by 2 bases, 7 bases remained unmatched. CDR3 loop: CASSIRGQGAQETQYF. As DNA, the CDR3 is TGTGCCAGTAGTATAAGGGGGCAGGGGGCTCAAGAGACCCAGTACTTC.

The chain is built from TRBV11-1 and TRBJ1-2; D unclear. The CDR3 spans 13 residues. V dropped 6 bases and J dropped 0 bases, with 8 bases sitting between them. Per the germline V gene, CDR1 is SGHAT and CDR2 is FQDESV (reference sequence). The CDR3 spells CASSRATNYGYTF. DNA of the CDR3: TGTGCCAGCAGTAGAGCAACTAACTATGGCTACACCTTC.

The rearrangement links TRBV9 to TRBJ2-5, with TRBD2 matching 10 bases. This CDR3 region has 14 residues. Germline CDR1 and CDR2: SGDLS and YYNGEE. With V trimmed by 4 bases and J by 4 bases, 4 bases remained unmatched. The CDR3 sequence: CASSSGGARETQYF. The CDR3 DNA is TGTGCCAGCAGCAGCGGGGGGGCGCGAGAGACCCAGTACTTC. Variable domain in full (rest from reference TRBV9 and TRBJ2-5): DSGVTQTPKHLITATGQRVTLRCSPRSGDLSVYWYQQSLDQGLQFLIQYYNGEERAKGNILERFSAQQFPDLHSELNLSSLELGDSALYFCASSSGGARETQYFGPGTRLLVL.

This rearrangement joins TRBV25-1 to TRBJ2-1; 8 nucleotides match TRBD1. Germline loops: CDR1 MGHDK, CDR2 SYGVNS. The ends lost 4 bases at V and 4 bases at J; junction bases unmatched: 9. CDR3 length equals 16 residues. CDR3: CASSGGGQGLYNEQFF. CDR3 in DNA: TGTGCCAGCAGTGGGGGTGGACAGGGCCTTTACAATGAGCAGTTCTTC. The variable domain in full, with the rest retrieved from reference TRBV25-1 and TRBJ2-1, is EADIYQTPRYLVIGTGKKITLECSQTMGHDKMYWYQQDPGMELHLIHYSYGVNSTEKGDLSSESTVSRIRTEHFPLTLESARPSHTSQYLCASSGGGQGLYNEQFFGPGTRLTVL.

This clone was counted between two and nine times. The chain couples TRBV7-3 to TRBJ2-7; D not certain. CDR1 is SGHTA and CDR2 is FQGTGA in the germline V gene. V was clipped by 3 bases and J by 3 bases, with 9 bases between them. The CDR3 is 13 residues long. The CDR3 DNA is TGTGCCAGCAGCTTTGACTCTAACTACGAGCAGTACTTC. Its protein is CASSFDSNYEQYF.

J is TRBJ2-1 and V is TRBV7-2; 7 bases match TRBD2. The V and J ends lost 4 bases and 7 bases, in that order; junction bases with no gene match: 16. Germline V CDR1 and CDR2: SGHTA, FQGNSA. The length of the CDR3 is 17 residues. This CDR3 is CASSSPEGTKGRNEQFF. The CDR3 DNA reads as TGTGCCAGCAGCTCCCCAGAAGGGACTAAAGGAAGGAATGAGCAGTTCTTC.

The chain carries TRBV10-3 and TRBJ1-6; D is unresolved. Germline V gives CDR1 ENHRY, CDR2 SYGVKD. V was trimmed by 5 bases and J by 0 bases, leaving 8 bases between them. This CDR3 has 15 residues. CDR3 nucleotides: TGTGCCATCAGTCTCGAGGGCTCCTATAATTCACCCCTCCACTTT. Amino acid sequence: CAISLEGSYNSPLHF.

The chain joins TRBV7-9 to TRBJ2-3; D may be TRBD2 (6 bases). V lost 5 bases to trimming and J lost 1 base, with 13 bases between them. The CDR3 has 15 amino acids. The V gene's germline CDR1 is SEHNR and CDR2 FQNEAQ (reference sequence). CDR3 in amino acids: CASSRDGGGTDTQYF. The CDR3 region has the DNA TGTGCCAGCAGCCGGGACGGGGGAGGCACAGATACGCAGTATTTT.

The chain employs TRBV6-6 and TRBJ1-2; possibly TRBD1 for D (5 bases). This CDR3 is 16 amino acids long. CDR1 MNHNY and CDR2 SVGAGI come from the germline V gene (reference sequence). Between the trimmed V and J ends, which lost 5 bases and 2 bases, there was a span of 18 bases. The CDR3: CASSPLGRQGNYGYTF. CDR3 in DNA: TGTGCCAGCAGTCCCCTCGGCAGGCAGGGAAACTATGGCTACACCTTC.

The table lists this clone with a few counts. The chain links TRBV27 to TRBJ2-3, with 7 bases aligning to TRBD1. CDR1 and CDR2 from the germline V gene are MNHEY and SMNVEV (reference sequence). Germline trimming cut 5 bases from V and 6 bases from J; bases unmatched to any gene: 11. CDR3 length equals 15 residues. The CDR3 region is CASSVTGQVRDTQYF. The CDR3 nucleotides are TGTGCCAGCAGTGTGACCGGACAGGTTCGGGATACGCAGTATTTT.

The chain carries TRBV9 and TRBJ1-1, with D perhaps TRBD1 (5 bases). Germline V CDR1 and CDR2: SGDLS, YYNGEE. The ends were cut back, 1 base at V and 3 bases at J, with 16 bases in the middle. The CDR3 covers 16 residues. Here the CDR3 reads CASSVSIQGEDTEAFF. The CDR3 nucleotides are TGTGCCAGCAGCGTATCCATCCAGGGCGAAGACACTGAAGCTTTCTTT.

The chain is built from TRBV5-6 and TRBJ1-1; the match to TRBD1 covers 7 bases. Losses at the gene ends were 2 bases for V and 2 bases for J; bases not matched to a gene: 3. The germline V gene has CDR1 SGHDT and CDR2 YYEEEE. The CDR3 extends over 14 amino acids. CDR3: CASSLDRVNTEAFF. CDR3 in DNA: TGTGCCAGCAGCTTAGACAGGGTTAACACTGAAGCTTTCTTT.

The chain is built from TRBV14 and TRBJ1-1; D is possibly TRBD1 (5 bases). This CDR3 is built from 13 residues. Trimming shortened V by 7 bases and J by 2 bases, and 11 bases separated the two germline ends. Germline values: CDR1 SGHDN, CDR2 FVKESK. Here the CDR3 reads CASNQGFNTEAFF. The CDR3 bases are TGTGCCAGCAATCAGGGATTCAACACTGAAGCTTTCTTT. Together with reference TRBV14 and TRBJ1-1, the CDR3 gives the full variable domain: EAGVTQFPSHSVIEKGQTVTLRCDPISGHDNLYWYRRVMGKEIKFLLHFVKESKQDESGMPNNRFLAERTGGTYSTLKVQPAELEDSGVYFCASNQGFNTEAFFGQGTRLTVV.

This rearrangement joins TRBV2 to TRBJ2-2; no clear D. V was trimmed by 6 bases and J by 5 bases, leaving 13 bases between them. CDR3 length: 14 residues. From germline, CDR1 is SNHLY and CDR2 FYNNEI. The CDR3 loop is CASRDTLTTGELFF. In DNA, the CDR3 is TGTGCCAGCAGAGACACTCTAACTACCGGGGAGCTGTTTTTT.

The chain combines TRBV19 with TRBJ1-1; the match to TRBD1 covers 8 bases. The CDR3 extends over 14 amino acids. V shed 4 bases and J 1 base; nucleotides not matched to a gene: 2. CDR1 LNHDA and CDR2 SQIVND come from the germline V gene (reference sequence). CDR3: CASSTGTGNTEAFF. Written as DNA, the CDR3 is TGTGCCAGTAGTACCGGGACAGGGAACACTGAAGCTTTCTTT.

This clone was counted many times. CDR3 sequence reads: CASSEAAGGPDTQYF. The DNA of the CDR3 is TGTGCCAGCAGTGAAGCAGCGGGGGGGCCAGATACGCAGTATTTT. The V call is TRBV6-1, the J call TRBJ2-3; TRBD2 matches 10 bases. V shed 0 bases, J shed 4 bases, and the junction held 1 base outside the gene matches. Germline values: CDR1 MNHNS, CDR2 SASEGT. This CDR3 region has 15 residues.

The chain uses TRBV9 and TRBJ1-2; no clear D gene. Trimming took 0 bases from V and 8 from J, leaving 17 bases between them. Germline V gene sequence: CDR1 SGDLS, CDR2 YYNGEE. CDR3 length equals 15 residues. CDR3 region: CASSVDGQRGGGYTF. The CDR3 DNA follows: TGTGCCAGCAGCGTAGATGGGCAACGGGGAGGCGGCTACACCTTC.

This chain connects TRBV11-2 to TRBJ1-1, with 8 bases lining up with TRBD1. V dropped 6 bases and J dropped 9; count of bases not matched to a gene: 6. This CDR3 region has 12 residues. Germline CDR1 SGHAT, CDR2 FQNNGV. The CDR3, as DNA: TGTGCCAGCAGTTCCGGACAGGGAAAAGCTTTCTTT. This gives the protein CASSSGQGKAFF.